This paragraph reports one TCR beta chain. Relapse after autologous stem cell transplantation occurred in every patient, and brentuximab vedotin exposure varied. Complete response, partial response or progressive disease made up the best responses. The sample belongs to a study of PD-1 blockade in classical Hodgkin lymphoma. V shed 10 bases, J shed 6 bases, and the junction held 6 bases outside the gene matches. This CDR3 has 13 residues. CDR1 and CDR2 from the germline V gene are SGHTA and FQGNSA. Only in-frame clones appear in the TCRdb table, and some are missing; sequencing was by immunoSEQ multiplex PCR. In the table there are about 97,000 clones, approximately 88% of which are singletons.

This sequence originates from a human donor with classical Hodgkin lymphoma. Sequenced here: peripheral blood mononuclear cells (PBMCs), sampled at baseline. This sequence joins TRBV7-2 and TRBJ2-2, with 9 nucleotides matching TRBD2. CDR3 sequence: CAISGSGAGELFF. The CDR3 nucleotides are TGTGCCATTAGCGGGAGTGGAGCCGGGGAGCTGTTTTTT.